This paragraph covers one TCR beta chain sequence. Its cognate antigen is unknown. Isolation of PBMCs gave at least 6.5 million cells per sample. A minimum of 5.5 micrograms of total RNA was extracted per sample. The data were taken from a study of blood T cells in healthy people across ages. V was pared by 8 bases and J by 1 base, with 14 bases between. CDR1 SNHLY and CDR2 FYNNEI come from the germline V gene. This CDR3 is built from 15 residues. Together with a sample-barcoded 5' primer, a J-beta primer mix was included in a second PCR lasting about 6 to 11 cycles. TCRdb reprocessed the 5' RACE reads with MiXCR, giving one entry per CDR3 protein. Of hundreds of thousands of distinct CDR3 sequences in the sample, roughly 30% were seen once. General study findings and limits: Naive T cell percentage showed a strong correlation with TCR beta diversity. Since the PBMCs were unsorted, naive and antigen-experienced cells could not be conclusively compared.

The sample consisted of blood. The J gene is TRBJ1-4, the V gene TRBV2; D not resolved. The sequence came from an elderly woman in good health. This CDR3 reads CASDYGRLTNEKLFF. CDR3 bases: TGTGCCAGCGACTACGGACGGTTAACTAATGAAAAACTGTTTTTT. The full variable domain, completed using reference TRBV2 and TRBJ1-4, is EPEVTQTPSHQVTQMGQEVILRCVPISNHLYFYWYRQILGQKVEFLVSFYNNEISEKSEIFDDQFSVERPDGSNFTLKIRSTKLEDSAMYFCASDYGRLTNEKLFFGSGTQLSVL.